Presented here are 27 T cell receptor beta chains from one specimen sequenced in a study of post-analysis software for immune sequencing data. These receptors lack a known antigen. Study-wide findings and caveats: Relative to controls, patients had five TRBV segments at higher frequency, with TRBV5-6, TRBV5-1 and TRBV20-1 among these.

Unique molecular identifiers were present in the TCR beta cDNA libraries. TCRdb recomputed calls from the PCR reads with MiXCR, one row per CDR3 protein. This sample has roughly 570,000 distinct CDR3 sequences, with around 34% found just once. The source material was blood. The receptors derive from a girl aged 2-17 years with multiple sclerosis.

Ten or more counts support this clonotype. This chain connects TRBV3-1 to TRBJ2-1; possible D gene TRBD2, 6 bases. V lost 4 bases and J 2 bases, leaving 12 bases between the germline ends. This CDR3 is built from 15 residues. CDR1 and CDR2 from the germline V gene are LGHDT and YNNKEL (reference sequence). DNA of the CDR3: TGTGCCAGCAGCCGGCGGGACTTCACCTACAATGAGCAGTTCTTC. It encodes CASSRRDFTYNEQFF.

The CDR3 DNA reads TGTGCCAGCAGCCCTGGGAGGAGGGGGACCTCTTCCTACGAGCAGTACTTC. It specifies CASSPGRRGTSSYEQYF. V gene TRBV13 combines with J gene TRBJ2-7; D is perhaps TRBD1 or TRBD2 (6 bases each). V was clipped by 5 bases and J by 1 base, with 21 bases between them. The germline V gene has CDR1 PRHDT and CDR2 FYEKMQ (reference sequence). CDR3 length: 17 amino acids.

This clonotype has at least ten counts. The chain couples TRBV7-9 to TRBJ2-5; the D call may be TRBD1 or TRBD2 (5 bases each). CDR1 and CDR2 from the germline V gene are SEHNR and FQNEAQ (reference sequence). The CDR3 is 13 amino acids. Trimming took off 2 bases at V and 4 bases at J, with 8 bases between the two ends. CDR3 DNA sequence: TGTGCCAGCAGCTTAATAGGGACAGAGACCCAGTACTTC. It yields the protein CASSLIGTETQYF.

This clonotype has just a few counts. The J gene is TRBJ1-1, the V gene TRBV19; TRBD1 agrees at 7 bases. The CDR3 is made up of 17 amino acids. Germline CDR1 is LNHDA and CDR2 is SQIVND (reference sequence). V dropped 1 base and J dropped 0; count of bases not matched to a gene: 8. The CDR3 nucleotides are TGTGCCAGTAGTATAGCTGGGTGGGACAGCTTGAACACTGAAGCTTTCTTT. Amino acids: CASSIAGWDSLNTEAFF. Filled out from reference TRBV19 and TRBJ1-1, the complete variable domain reads DGGITQSPKYLFRKEGQNVTLSCEQNLNHDAMYWYRQDPGQGLRLIYYSQIVNDFQKGDIAEGYSVSREKKESFPLTVTSAQKNPTAFYLCASSIAGWDSLNTEAFFGQGTRLTVV.

This sequence joins TRBV4-1 and TRBJ1-2; a weak D match, TRBD1 (5 bases). The CDR3 loop spans 14 amino acids. Between the trimmed V and J ends, which lost 11 bases and 2 bases, there was a span of 18 bases. Germline V gives CDR1 MGHRA, CDR2 YSYEKL. CDR3 region: CACTGGIKNYGYTF. CDR3 coding DNA: TGCGCCTGCACAGGTGGAATTAAGAACTATGGCTACACCTTC.

The rearrangement joins TRBV18 to TRBJ2-5, with a tentative D call TRBD2 (5 bases). V was pared by 0 bases and J by 4 bases, with 15 bases between. CDR3 length: 16 residues. The V gene's germline CDR1 is KGHSH and CDR2 LQKENI. CDR3 protein: CASSPPLKARGETQYF. CDR3 nucleotides: TGTGCCAGCTCACCACCGTTAAAGGCACGGGGAGAGACCCAGTACTTC.

V usage is TRBV4-1 and J usage is TRBJ1-1; 7 nucleotides agree with TRBD1. From germline, CDR1 is MGHRA and CDR2 YSYEKL. V trimming: 4 bases; J trimming: 4 bases; junction bases outside the gene matches: 9. The CDR3 consists of 15 residues. The CDR3 spells CASSPIRTGITEAFF. DNA of the CDR3: TGCGCCAGCAGCCCTATTCGGACAGGAATCACTGAAGCTTTCTTT.

This clonotype has at least ten counts. The chain carries TRBV12-3 or TRBV12-4 and TRBJ2-3; weak D call: TRBD2 (6 bases). Trimming took 5 bases from V and 6 from J, leaving 9 bases between them. The length of the CDR3 is 12 residues. The CDR3 coding sequence is TGTGCCAGCAGTGGAGGGGCTGATACGCAGTATTTT. Translated, it gives CASSGGADTQYF.

This chain links TRBV5-6 with TRBJ2-3, with 8 bases identical to TRBD1. CDR3 length: 15 residues. J gave up 10 bases and V 6 bases, and 16 bases lay outside the gene matches. CDR1 is SGHDT and CDR2 is YYEEEE in the germline V gene. The CDR3 is CASNPSRRDRHPQYF. Here the CDR3 DNA reads TGTGCCAGCAACCCCAGCCGGCGGGACAGGCACCCGCAGTATTTT.

The chain employs TRBV2 and TRBJ2-4, with D maybe TRBD2 (5 bases). TRBJ2-7 explains the end of the DNA better; the J call may be wrong. Germline-derived CDR1 and CDR2 are SNHLY and FYNNEI. The CDR3 sequence is 12 residues long. CDR3 amino acids: CASGGRSYEQYF. CDR3 DNA: TGTGCCAGCGGAGGACGTTCCTACGAGCAGTACTTC.

This clonotype was detected only once. V gene TRBV7-9 combines with J gene TRBJ1-2, with TRBD1 matching over 7 bases. V gave up 7 bases and J gave up 4 bases; unmatched junction bases: 6. In germline, CDR1 is SEHNR, CDR2 FQNEAQ (reference sequence). This CDR3 has 13 residues. CDR3 region: CASTPDRVYGYTF. The CDR3 DNA reads as TGTGCCAGCACCCCAGACAGGGTCTATGGCTACACCTTC.

This clonotype was seen only a few times. The V and J genes are TRBV20-1 and TRBJ2-6; perhaps TRBD1 as D (6 bases). Germline V gene sequence: CDR1 DFQATT, CDR2 SNEGSKA (reference sequence). The CDR3 is 15 amino acids. Trimming removed 1 base at V and 2 bases at J, with 9 bases between. CDR3 DNA sequence: TGCAGTGCTAGAGCTCGGACAGCTGGGGCCAACGTCCTGACTTTC. Encoded protein: CSARARTAGANVLTF.

This sequence joins TRBV5-1 and TRBJ2-7; D may match TRBD1 or TRBD2 (5 bases each). The CDR3 has 15 amino acids. Germline V lookup: CDR1 SGHRS, CDR2 YFSETQ. V lost 4 bases and J 5 bases, leaving 19 bases between the germline ends. The CDR3: CASSPMGQGPDEQYF. For the CDR3, the DNA is TGCGCCAGCAGCCCGATGGGCCAGGGACCTGACGAGCAGTACTTC. Full variable domain (rest looked up from reference TRBV5-1 and TRBJ2-7): KAGVTQTPRYLIKTRGQQVTLSCSPISGHRSVSWYQQTPGQGLQFLFEYFSETQRNKGNFPGRFSGRQFSNSRSEMNVSTLELGDSALYLCASSPMGQGPDEQYFGPGTRLTVT.

The chain employs TRBV5-6 and TRBJ2-3; 8 positions match TRBD1. The V segment lost 4 bases and the J segment 6 bases; nucleotides outside the gene matches: 13. This CDR3 has 16 residues. The germline CDR1 and CDR2 sequences are SGHDT and YYEEEE. This chain's CDR3 is CASSAQGAAGGDTQYF. The CDR3 nucleotides are TGTGCCAGCAGCGCTCAGGGGGCGGCCGGCGGTGATACGCAGTATTTT.

This chain uses TRBV5-1 with TRBJ2-3; 8 bases align to TRBD2. The V and J ends lost 4 bases and 2 bases, in that order; junction bases with no gene match: 9. Germline V lookup: CDR1 SGHRS, CDR2 YFSETQ. The CDR3 is 16 amino acids. CDR3 sequence: CASSITKRGPTDTQYF. The CDR3 nucleotides are TGCGCCAGCAGCATAACTAAGCGGGGGCCCACAGATACGCAGTATTTT.

This chain uses TRBV20-1 with TRBJ2-7; a weak D match, TRBD2 (5 bases). The V end was cut by 2 bases, the J end by 4 bases, with 24 bases between. CDR1 DFQATT and CDR2 SNEGSKA come from the germline V gene (reference sequence). The CDR3 extends over 17 amino acids. CDR3 region: CSARPEGGRASFYEQYF. Here the CDR3 DNA reads TGCAGTGCTAGACCAGAGGGCGGGCGAGCTTCCTTTTACGAGCAGTACTTC.

This clonotype was recorded a few times. This chain links TRBV7-2 with TRBJ1-5, with 10 bases fitting TRBD1. The CDR3 runs to 15 residues. After removal of 4 bases from V and 5 bases from J, the junction contained 5 bases not matched to a gene. The germline V gene has CDR1 SGHTA and CDR2 FQGNSA. The CDR3 DNA sequence: TGTGCCAGCAGCTACTCGACAGGGGGCTATCAGCCCCAGCATTTT. This codes for CASSYSTGGYQPQHF.

This clonotype has a handful of counts. The chain recombines TRBV10-2 with TRBJ1-6, with a tentative D call TRBD1 (6 bases). V was shortened by 5 bases and J by 0 bases, with 23 bases between the two germline ends. The germline V gene encodes CDR1 WSHSY and CDR2 SAAADI. The CDR3 spans 20 residues. The CDR3 region has the DNA TGCGCCAGCAGTCTTATGCGTCAGGGGAGGGGAAGCTCCTATAATTCACCCCTCCACTTT. Protein sequence: CASSLMRQGRGSSYNSPLHF.

The CDR3: CASSPAGGGDTQYF. The CDR3 nucleotides read TGTGCCAGCAGCCCAGCGGGGGGCGGAGATACGCAGTATTTT. This sequence joins TRBV3-1 and TRBJ2-3, with 9 bases that match TRBD2. The germline V gene encodes CDR1 LGHDT and CDR2 YNNKEL (reference sequence). Trimming removed 4 bases from V and 5 bases from J; junction bases left unmatched: 4. The CDR3 has 14 residues.

Only a few counts were recorded for this clonotype. This chain connects TRBV20-1 to TRBJ2-6; 7 nucleotides match TRBD1. Germline-derived CDR1 and CDR2 are DFQATT and SNEGSKA (reference sequence). The CDR3 has 14 residues. The J segment lost 3 bases and the V segment lost 8 bases, leaving 7 bases of the junction unmatched. CDR3 residues: CSSEGTVGANVLTF. DNA for the CDR3: TGCAGTTCGGAAGGGACAGTTGGGGCCAACGTCCTGACTTTC.

This clonotype showed up many times. The chain carries TRBV7-3 and TRBJ2-1; the match to TRBD2 covers 9 bases. The CDR3 extends over 14 amino acids. V lost 2 bases, J lost 7 bases, and 3 bases stayed unmatched. Per the germline V gene, CDR1 is SGHTA and CDR2 is FQGTGA. The DNA of the CDR3 is TGTGCCAGCAGCTTAGCGGGGGGGGAGAATGAGCAGTTCTTC. It translates to CASSLAGGENEQFF.

This chain joins TRBV20-1 and TRBJ2-3; TRBD2 matches at 8 bases. Germline CDR1 is DFQATT and CDR2 is SNEGSKA (reference sequence). The V segment lost 3 bases and the J segment 1 base; nucleotides outside the gene matches: 9. This CDR3 comprises 16 residues. This chain's CDR3 is CSARGRGVPGTDTQYF. CDR3 DNA sequence: TGCAGTGCTAGGGGGCGGGGGGTCCCCGGCACAGATACGCAGTATTTT.

This chain links TRBV6-6 with TRBJ1-5; 11 bases are a match to TRBD1. This CDR3 has 17 amino acids. Germline V gene sequence: CDR1 MNHNY, CDR2 SVGAGI (reference sequence). J lost 7 bases, V lost 4 bases, and 12 bases had no gene match. This CDR3 is CASSFFIGQGAKQPQHF. In DNA form, the CDR3 reads TGTGCCAGCAGTTTCTTCATCGGACAGGGGGCGAAACAGCCCCAGCATTTT.

The chain has TRBV7-9 and TRBJ2-5; D might be TRBD1 (6 bases). Per the germline V gene, CDR1 is SEHNR and CDR2 is FQNEAQ (reference sequence). The V and J ends lost 1 base and 1 base respectively, with 22 bases between them. The CDR3 consists of 19 residues. The CDR3 DNA reads TGTGCCAGCAGCTTAGATTCAAACCGGGACACCGGGTTCCAAGAGACCCAGTACTTC. This codes for CASSLDSNRDTGFQETQYF. Full variable domain (remainder filled in from reference TRBV7-9 and TRBJ2-5): DTGVSQNPRHKITKRGQNVTFRCDPISEHNRLYWYRQTLGQGPEFLTYFQNEAQLEKSRLLSDRFSAERPKGSFSTLEIQRTEQGDSAMYLCASSLDSNRDTGFQETQYFGPGTRLLVL.

This clonotype has more than one count but fewer than ten. The chain employs TRBV20-1 and TRBJ2-1, with D perhaps TRBD1 (6 bases). Germline CDR1 and CDR2: DFQATT and SNEGSKA (reference sequence). The CDR3 runs 15 residues. Trimming stripped 4 bases from V and 6 bases from J, with 19 bases between. The CDR3 DNA reads as TGCAGTGCTAAAGCTACAGGGAACTCACTCAATGAGCAGTTCTTC. This codes for CSAKATGNSLNEQFF.

The chain is built from TRBV7-2 and TRBJ1-4; 9 bases align to TRBD1. Germline trimming cut 5 bases from V and 5 bases from J; bases unmatched to any gene: 9. From germline, CDR1 is SGHTA and CDR2 FQGNSA. CDR3 length: 16 residues. Here the CDR3 DNA reads TGTGCCAGCAGCGCGAGAACCGGGACAGGGAATGAAAAACTGTTTTTT. Its protein is CASSARTGTGNEKLFF.

V usage is TRBV7-2 and J usage is TRBJ2-2; D gene uncertain. The V end was cut by 5 bases, the J end by 6 bases, with 10 bases between. Germline V gene lookup returns CDR1 SGHTA and CDR2 FQGNSA. The CDR3 consists of 13 residues. The CDR3 nucleotides read TGTGCCAGCAGCCTTACAGTGGCCGGGGAGCTGTTTTTT. As protein: CASSLTVAGELFF.